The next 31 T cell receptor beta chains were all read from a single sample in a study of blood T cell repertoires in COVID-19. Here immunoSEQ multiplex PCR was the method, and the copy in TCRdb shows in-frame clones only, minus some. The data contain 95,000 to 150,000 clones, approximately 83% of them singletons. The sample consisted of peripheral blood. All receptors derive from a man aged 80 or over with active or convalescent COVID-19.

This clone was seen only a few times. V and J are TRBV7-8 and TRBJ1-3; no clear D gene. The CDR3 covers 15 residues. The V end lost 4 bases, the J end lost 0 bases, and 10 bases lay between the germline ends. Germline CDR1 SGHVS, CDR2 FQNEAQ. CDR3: CASSSGYYSGNTIYF. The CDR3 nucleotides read TGTGCCAGCAGCTCCGGATACTACTCTGGAAACACCATATATTTT.

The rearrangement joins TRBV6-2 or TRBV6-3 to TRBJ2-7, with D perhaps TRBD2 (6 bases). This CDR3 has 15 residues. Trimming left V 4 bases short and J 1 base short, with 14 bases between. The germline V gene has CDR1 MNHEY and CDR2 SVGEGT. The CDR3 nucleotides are TGTGCCAGCAGTTTGGTGGGTGCGGGGTCCTACGAGCAGTACTTC. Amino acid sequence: CASSLVGAGSYEQYF.

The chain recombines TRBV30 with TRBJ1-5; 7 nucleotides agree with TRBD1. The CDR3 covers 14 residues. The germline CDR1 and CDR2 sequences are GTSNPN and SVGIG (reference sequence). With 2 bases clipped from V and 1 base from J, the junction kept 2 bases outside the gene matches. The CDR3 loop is CAWSRGLSNQPQHF. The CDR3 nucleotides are TGTGCCTGGAGTAGGGGGCTGAGCAATCAGCCCCAGCATTTT.

The CDR3 spells CASQVRDRWSTDTQYF. The DNA for the CDR3 is TGCGCCAGCCAGGTACGGGATAGGTGGAGCACAGATACGCAGTATTTT. This chain links TRBV5-1 with TRBJ2-3; TRBD2 is a possible D gene (5 bases). This CDR3 has 16 residues. V was clipped by 7 bases and J by 0 bases, with 18 bases between them. Germline CDR1 is SGHRS and CDR2 is YFSETQ.

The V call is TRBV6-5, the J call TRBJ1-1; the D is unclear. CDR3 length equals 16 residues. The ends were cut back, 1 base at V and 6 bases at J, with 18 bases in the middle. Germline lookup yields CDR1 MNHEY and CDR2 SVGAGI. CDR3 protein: CASSYLRAVGRPEAFF. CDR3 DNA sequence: TGTGCCAGCAGTTACTTGCGGGCAGTCGGGAGGCCTGAAGCTTTCTTT.

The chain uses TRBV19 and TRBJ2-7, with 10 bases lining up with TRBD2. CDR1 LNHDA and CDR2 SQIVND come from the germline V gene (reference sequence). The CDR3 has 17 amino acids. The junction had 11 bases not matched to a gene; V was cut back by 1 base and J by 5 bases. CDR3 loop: CASSIGQSLAGVDEQYF. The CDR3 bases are TGTGCCAGTAGTATAGGGCAATCTCTAGCGGGAGTCGACGAGCAGTACTTC. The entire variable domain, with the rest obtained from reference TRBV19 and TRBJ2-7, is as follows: DGGITQSPKYLFRKEGQNVTLSCEQNLNHDAMYWYRQDPGQGLRLIYYSQIVNDFQKGDIAEGYSVSREKKESFPLTVTSAQKNPTAFYLCASSIGQSLAGVDEQYFGPGTRLTVT.

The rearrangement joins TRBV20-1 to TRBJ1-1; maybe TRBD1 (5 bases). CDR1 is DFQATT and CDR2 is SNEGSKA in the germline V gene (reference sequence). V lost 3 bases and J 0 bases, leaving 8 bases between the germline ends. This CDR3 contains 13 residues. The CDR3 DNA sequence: TGCAGTGCTAGTGGGGCAGTGAACACTGAAGCTTTCTTT. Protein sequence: CSASGAVNTEAFF.

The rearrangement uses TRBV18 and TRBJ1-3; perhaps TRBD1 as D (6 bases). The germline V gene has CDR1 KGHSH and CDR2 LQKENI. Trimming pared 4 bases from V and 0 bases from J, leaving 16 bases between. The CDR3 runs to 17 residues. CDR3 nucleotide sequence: TGTGCCAGCTCACTAACAGGGCAAGTAGGCTCTGGAAACACCATATATTTT. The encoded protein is CASSLTGQVGSGNTIYF.

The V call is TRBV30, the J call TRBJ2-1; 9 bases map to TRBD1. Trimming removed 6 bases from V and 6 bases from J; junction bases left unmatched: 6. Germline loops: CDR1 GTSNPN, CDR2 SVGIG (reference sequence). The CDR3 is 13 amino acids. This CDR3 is CACGTGTLNEQFF. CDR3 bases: TGTGCCTGCGGGACAGGGACCCTCAATGAGCAGTTCTTC. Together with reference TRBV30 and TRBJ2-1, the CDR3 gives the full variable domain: SQTIHQWPATLVQPVGSPLSLECTVEGTSNPNLYWYRQAAGRGLQLLFYSVGIGQISSEVPQNLSASRPQDRQFILSSKKLLLSDSGFYLCACGTGTLNEQFFGPGTRLTVL.

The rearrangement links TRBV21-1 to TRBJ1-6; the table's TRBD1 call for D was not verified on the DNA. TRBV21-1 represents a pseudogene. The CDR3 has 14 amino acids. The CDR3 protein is CASHRSVRNSPLHF. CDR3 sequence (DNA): TGTGCCAGCCATCGGTCTGTCAGGAATTCACCCCTCCACTTT.

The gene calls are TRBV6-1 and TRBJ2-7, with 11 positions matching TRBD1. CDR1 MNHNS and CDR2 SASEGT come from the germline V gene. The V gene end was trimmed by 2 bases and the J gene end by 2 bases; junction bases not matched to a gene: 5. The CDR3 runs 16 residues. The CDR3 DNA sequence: TGTGCCAGCAGTGAATCGGGGGGACAGGGGGCCTACGAGCAGTACTTC. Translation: CASSESGGQGAYEQYF.

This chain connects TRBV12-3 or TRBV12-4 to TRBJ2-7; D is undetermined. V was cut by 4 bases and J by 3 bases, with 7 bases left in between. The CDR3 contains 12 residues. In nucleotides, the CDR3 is TGTGCCAGCAGTTCTATTAGCTACGAGCAGTACTTC. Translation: CASSSISYEQYF.

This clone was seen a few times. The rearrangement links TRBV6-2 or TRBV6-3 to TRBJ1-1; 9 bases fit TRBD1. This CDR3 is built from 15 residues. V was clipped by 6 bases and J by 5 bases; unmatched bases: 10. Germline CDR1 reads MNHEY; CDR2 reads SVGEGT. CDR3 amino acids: CASSSIQGARTEAFF. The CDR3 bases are TGTGCCAGCAGCTCCATACAGGGGGCGCGGACTGAAGCTTTCTTT.

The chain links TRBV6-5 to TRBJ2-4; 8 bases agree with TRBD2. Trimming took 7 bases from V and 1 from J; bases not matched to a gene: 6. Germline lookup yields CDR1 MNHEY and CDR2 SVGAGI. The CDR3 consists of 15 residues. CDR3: CASTLRGGAKNIQYF. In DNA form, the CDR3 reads TGTGCCAGCACCCTACGGGGGGGGGCCAAAAACATTCAGTACTTC.

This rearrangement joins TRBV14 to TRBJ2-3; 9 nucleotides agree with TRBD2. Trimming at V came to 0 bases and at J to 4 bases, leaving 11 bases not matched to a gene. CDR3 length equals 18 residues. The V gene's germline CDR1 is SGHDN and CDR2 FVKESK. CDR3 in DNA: TGTGCCAGCAGCCAAGATGGAGCTGGAGGCGGGAGGGCAGATACGCAGTATTTT. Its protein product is CASSQDGAGGGRADTQYF.

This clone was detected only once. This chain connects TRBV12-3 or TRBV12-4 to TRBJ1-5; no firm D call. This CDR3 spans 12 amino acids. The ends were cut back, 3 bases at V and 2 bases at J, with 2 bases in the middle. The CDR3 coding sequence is TGTGCCAGCAGTTTCGGCAATCAGCCCCAGCATTTT. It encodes CASSFGNQPQHF.

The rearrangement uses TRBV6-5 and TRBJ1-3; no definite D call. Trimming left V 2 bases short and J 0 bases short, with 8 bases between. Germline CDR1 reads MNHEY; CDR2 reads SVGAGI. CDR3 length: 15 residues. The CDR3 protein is CASSYRRNSGNTIYF. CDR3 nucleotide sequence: TGTGCCAGCAGTTACAGGAGAAACTCTGGAAACACCATATATTTT.

CDR3 in DNA: TGTGCCAGCAGCCAAGAGGGGGGGCAGCTGGCTAACTATGGCTACACCTTC. Amino acid sequence: CASSQEGGQLANYGYTF. The chain couples TRBV3-1 (or the pseudogene TRBV3-2) to TRBJ1-2; TRBD1 might be the D (6 bases). Germline V gives CDR1 LGHDT, CDR2 YNNKEL (reference sequence). The CDR3 totals 17 residues. Trimming cost V 0 bases and J 0 bases, with 14 bases left between them.

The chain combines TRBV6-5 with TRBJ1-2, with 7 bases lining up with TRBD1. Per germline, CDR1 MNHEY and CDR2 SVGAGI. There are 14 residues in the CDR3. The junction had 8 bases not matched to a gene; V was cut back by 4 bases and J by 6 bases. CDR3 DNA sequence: TGTGCCAGCAGTTCCGGGACAGACTTAAATGGCTACACCTTC. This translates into CASSSGTDLNGYTF.

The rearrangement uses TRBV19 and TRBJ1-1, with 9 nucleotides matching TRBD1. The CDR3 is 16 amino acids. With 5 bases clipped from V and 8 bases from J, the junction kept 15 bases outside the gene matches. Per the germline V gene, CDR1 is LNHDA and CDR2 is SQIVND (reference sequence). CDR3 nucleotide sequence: TGTGCCAGTAGTCTCCGGGACAGGGCGCCACAGGTGGAAGCTTTCTTT. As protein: CASSLRDRAPQVEAFF.

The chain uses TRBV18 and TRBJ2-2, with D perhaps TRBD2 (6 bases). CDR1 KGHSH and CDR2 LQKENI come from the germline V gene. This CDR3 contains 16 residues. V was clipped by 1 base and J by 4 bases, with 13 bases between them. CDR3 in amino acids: CASSPRTGEITGELFF. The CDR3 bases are TGTGCCAGCTCACCACGAACGGGAGAGATCACCGGGGAGCTGTTTTTT.

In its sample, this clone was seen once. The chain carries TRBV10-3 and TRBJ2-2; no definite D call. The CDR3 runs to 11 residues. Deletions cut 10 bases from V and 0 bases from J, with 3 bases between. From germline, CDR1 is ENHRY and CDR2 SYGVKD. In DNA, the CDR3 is TGTGCCACCGCGAACACCGGGGAGCTGTTTTTT. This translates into CATANTGELFF.

The CDR3 DNA reads as TGCGCCAGCAGCCAAGATTGGGCCCCAGGGGTGAACACTGAAGCTTTCTTT. Protein sequence: CASSQDWAPGVNTEAFF. The V call is TRBV4-1, the J call TRBJ1-1, with D perhaps matching TRBD1 (6 bases). CDR3 length: 17 residues. The germline V gene encodes CDR1 MGHRA and CDR2 YSYEKL. The germline V and J ends were trimmed by 0 bases and 0 bases, with 14 bases remaining between them.

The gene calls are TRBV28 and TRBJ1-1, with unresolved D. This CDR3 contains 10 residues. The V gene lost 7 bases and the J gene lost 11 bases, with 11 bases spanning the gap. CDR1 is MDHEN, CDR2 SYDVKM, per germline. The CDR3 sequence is CASIYHRAFF. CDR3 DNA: TGTGCCAGCATCTATCATCGGGCTTTCTTT.

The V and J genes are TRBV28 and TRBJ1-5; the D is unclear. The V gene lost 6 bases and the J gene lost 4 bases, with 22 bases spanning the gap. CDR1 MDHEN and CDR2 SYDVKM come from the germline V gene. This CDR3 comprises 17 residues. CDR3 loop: CASSSLKSSPGNQPQHF. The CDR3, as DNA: TGTGCCAGCAGCTCCCTTAAGTCTTCTCCAGGTAATCAGCCCCAGCATTTT.

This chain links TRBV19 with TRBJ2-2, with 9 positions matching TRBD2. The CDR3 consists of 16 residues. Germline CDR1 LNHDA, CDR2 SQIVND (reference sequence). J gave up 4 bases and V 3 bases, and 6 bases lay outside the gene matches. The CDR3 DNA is TGTGCCAGTAGTATCTCGCGGGGGGGCACCACCGGGGAGCTGTTTTTT. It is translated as CASSISRGGTTGELFF. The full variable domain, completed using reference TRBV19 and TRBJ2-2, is DGGITQSPKYLFRKEGQNVTLSCEQNLNHDAMYWYRQDPGQGLRLIYYSQIVNDFQKGDIAEGYSVSREKKESFPLTVTSAQKNPTAFYLCASSISRGGTTGELFFGEGSRLTVL.

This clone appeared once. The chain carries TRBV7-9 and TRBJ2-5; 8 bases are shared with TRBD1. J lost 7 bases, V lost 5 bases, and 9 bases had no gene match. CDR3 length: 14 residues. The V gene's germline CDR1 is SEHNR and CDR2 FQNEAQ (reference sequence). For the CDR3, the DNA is TGTGCCAGCAGCCCAGGGGGCTATGACGGGACCCAGTACTTC. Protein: CASSPGGYDGTQYF.

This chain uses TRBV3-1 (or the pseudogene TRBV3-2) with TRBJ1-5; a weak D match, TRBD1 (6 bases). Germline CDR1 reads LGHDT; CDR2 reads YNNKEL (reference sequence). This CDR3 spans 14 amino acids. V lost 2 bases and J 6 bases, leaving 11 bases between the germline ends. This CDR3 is CASSQNSQGQPQHF. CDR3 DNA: TGTGCCAGCAGCCAAAATTCACAGGGTCAGCCCCAGCATTTT.

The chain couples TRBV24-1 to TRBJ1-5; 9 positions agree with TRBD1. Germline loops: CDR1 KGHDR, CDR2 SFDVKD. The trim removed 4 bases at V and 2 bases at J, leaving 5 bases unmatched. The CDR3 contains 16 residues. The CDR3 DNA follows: TGTGCCACCAGTGAAGGGACAGGGCATGGCAATCAGCCCCAGCATTTT. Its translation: CATSEGTGHGNQPQHF.

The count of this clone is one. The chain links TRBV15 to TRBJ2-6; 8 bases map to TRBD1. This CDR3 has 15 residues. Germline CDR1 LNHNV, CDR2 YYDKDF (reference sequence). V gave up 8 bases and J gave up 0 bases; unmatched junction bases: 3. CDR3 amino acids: CATGTGGSGANVLTF. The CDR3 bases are TGTGCCACCGGAACAGGGGGCTCTGGGGCCAACGTCCTGACTTTC. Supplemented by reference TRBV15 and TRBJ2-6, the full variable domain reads DAMVIQNPRYQVTQFGKPVTLSCSQTLNHNVMYWYQQKSSQAPKLLFHYYDKDFNNEADTPDNFQSRRPNTSFCFLDIRSPGLGDTAMYLCATGTGGSGANVLTFGAGSRLTVL.

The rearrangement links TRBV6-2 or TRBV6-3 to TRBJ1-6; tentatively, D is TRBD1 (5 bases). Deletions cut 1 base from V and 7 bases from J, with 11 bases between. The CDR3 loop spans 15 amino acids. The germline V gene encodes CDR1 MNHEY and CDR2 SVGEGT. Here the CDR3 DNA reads TGTGCCAGCAGTTACTATACAGGAGCGAATTCACCCCTCCACTTT. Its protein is CASSYYTGANSPLHF.